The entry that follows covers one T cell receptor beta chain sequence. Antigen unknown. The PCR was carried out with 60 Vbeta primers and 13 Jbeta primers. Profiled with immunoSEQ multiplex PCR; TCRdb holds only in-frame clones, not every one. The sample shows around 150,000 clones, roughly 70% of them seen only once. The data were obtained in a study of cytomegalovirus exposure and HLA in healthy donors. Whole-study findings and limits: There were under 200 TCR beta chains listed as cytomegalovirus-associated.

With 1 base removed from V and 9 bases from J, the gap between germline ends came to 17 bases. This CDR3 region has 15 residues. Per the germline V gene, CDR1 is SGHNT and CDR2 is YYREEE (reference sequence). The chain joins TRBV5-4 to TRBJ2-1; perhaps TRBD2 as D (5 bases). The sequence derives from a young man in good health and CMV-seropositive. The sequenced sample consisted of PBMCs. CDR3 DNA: TGTGCCAGCAGCTTGTCGAATAGCGTCGTCTCTGAGCAGTTCTTC. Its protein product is CASSLSNSVVSEQFF.